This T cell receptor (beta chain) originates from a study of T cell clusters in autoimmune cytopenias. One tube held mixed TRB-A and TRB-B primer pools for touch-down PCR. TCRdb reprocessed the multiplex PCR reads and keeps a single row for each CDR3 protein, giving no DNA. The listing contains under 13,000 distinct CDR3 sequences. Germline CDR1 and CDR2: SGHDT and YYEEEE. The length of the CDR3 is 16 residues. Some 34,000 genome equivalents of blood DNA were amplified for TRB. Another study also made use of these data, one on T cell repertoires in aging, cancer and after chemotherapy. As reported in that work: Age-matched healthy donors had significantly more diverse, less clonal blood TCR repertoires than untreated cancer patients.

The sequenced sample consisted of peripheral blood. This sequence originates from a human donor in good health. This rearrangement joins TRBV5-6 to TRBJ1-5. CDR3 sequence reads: CASSHFRLLGNQPQHF.